Each of the 11 T cell receptor beta chains below was sequenced from the same sample in a study of cytotoxic CD8 clonotypes in ibrutinib-treated CLL. Assay: immunoSEQ multiplex PCR; the TCRdb copy retains only in-frame clones and omits some. The sample contains roughly 150,000 clones, 84% of which appear only once. Sequencing used PBMCs, obtained after 24 months of ibrutinib treatment. Receptor source: a human donor with chronic lymphocytic leukemia.

This chain uses TRBV10-2 with TRBJ1-2; 7 bases are a match to TRBD1. V trimming: 5 bases; J trimming: 2 bases; junction bases outside the gene matches: 2. The length of the CDR3 is 13 residues. Germline loops: CDR1 WSHSY, CDR2 SAAADI. The CDR3 DNA reads TGCGCCAGCAGTTCAGGGGGGAACTATGGCTACACCTTC. It translates to CASSSGGNYGYTF.

This chain connects TRBV18 to TRBJ1-1, with D tentatively TRBD1 (5 bases). Trimming left V 6 bases short and J 0 bases short, with 11 bases between. Germline values: CDR1 KGHSH, CDR2 LQKENI. The CDR3 loop spans 14 amino acids. The CDR3 sequence: CASSTGVLNTEAFF. CDR3 nucleotides: TGTGCCAGCTCGACGGGGGTACTGAACACTGAAGCTTTCTTT.

Concerning this clone itself: One end of the junction is discordant with germline, which a read error may explain. The chain carries TRBV2 and TRBJ2-3; no firm D call. The CDR3 has 9 amino acids. Germline V lookup: CDR1 SNHLY, CDR2 FYNNEI. The CDR3 sequence is CASSEVGRF. CDR3 DNA: TGTGCCAGCAGTGAAGTGGGCAGGTTT.

This chain joins TRBV9 and TRBJ2-3; D ambiguous. CDR3 length: 14 amino acids. Per the germline V gene, CDR1 is SGDLS and CDR2 is YYNGEE. The V gene lost 3 bases and the J gene lost 0 bases, with 8 bases spanning the gap. The CDR3 DNA sequence: TGTGCCAGCAGCGGCCTCGGGAGCACAGATACGCAGTATTTT. It is translated as CASSGLGSTDTQYF.

The V and J genes are TRBV2 and TRBJ1-2, with 8 bases that match TRBD1. Trimming removed 6 bases from V and 3 bases from J; junction bases left unmatched: 3. This CDR3 has 13 amino acids. Germline V gene sequence: CDR1 SNHLY, CDR2 FYNNEI. This chain's CDR3 is CASRQTGDYGYTF. The CDR3 region has the DNA TGTGCCAGCAGGCAGACAGGGGACTATGGCTACACCTTC. Variable domain in full (rest from reference TRBV2 and TRBJ1-2): EPEVTQTPSHQVTQMGQEVILRCVPISNHLYFYWYRQILGQKVEFLVSFYNNEISEKSEIFDDQFSVERPDGSNFTLKIRSTKLEDSAMYFCASRQTGDYGYTFGSGTRLTVV.

V is TRBV6-6 and J is TRBJ1-1; 8 bases agree with TRBD1. The CDR3 spans 16 residues. V was clipped by 4 bases and J by 3 bases; unmatched bases: 10. Germline V gene sequence: CDR1 MNHNY, CDR2 SVGAGI (reference sequence). The CDR3 region has the DNA TGTGCCAGCAGTTTGGACAGGGTGGGTTTAGACACTGAAGCTTTCTTT. This encodes CASSLDRVGLDTEAFF.

This chain connects TRBV6-6 to TRBJ2-7, with D unresolved. Germline V gene sequence: CDR1 MNHNY, CDR2 SVGAGI (reference sequence). The length of the CDR3 is 12 residues. V gave up 6 bases and J gave up 2 bases, with 8 bases separating them. The CDR3 here is CASSPVAYEQYF. Written as DNA, the CDR3 is TGTGCCAGCAGCCCCGTAGCCTACGAGCAGTACTTC.

This sequence joins TRBV7-8 and TRBJ2-3; TRBD1 matches 9 bases. The CDR3 length is 18 residues. From germline, CDR1 is SGHVS and CDR2 FQNEAQ. The V gene end was trimmed by 5 bases and the J gene end by 2 bases; junction bases not matched to a gene: 14. CDR3 amino acids: CASSEYAPGTGFTDTQYF. The DNA of the CDR3 is TGTGCCAGCAGCGAATATGCCCCCGGGACAGGGTTCACAGATACGCAGTATTTT.

The chain has TRBV7-2 and TRBJ2-1, with D possibly TRBD1 on 6 matching bases. Germline V gene data show CDR1 as SGHTA and CDR2 as FQGNSA. CDR3 length equals 14 residues. The V gene lost 0 bases and the J gene lost 7 bases, with 10 bases spanning the gap. CDR3 DNA: TGTGCCAGCAGCTTAGCGTACAGGGCAAATGAGCAGTTCTTC. It codes for CASSLAYRANEQFF.

The genes are TRBV5-5 and TRBJ2-7, with 12 bases matching TRBD2. This CDR3 is 15 amino acids long. Germline V lookup: CDR1 SGHKS, CDR2 YYEKEE (reference sequence). Trimming at V came to 4 bases and at J to 4 bases, leaving 6 bases not matched to a gene. This CDR3 is CASSRSTSGGYEQYF. The CDR3 region has the DNA TGTGCCAGCAGCAGATCGACTAGCGGGGGTTACGAGCAGTACTTC.

This rearrangement joins TRBV6-5 to TRBJ2-1, with a tentative D call TRBD2 (6 bases). CDR1 is MNHEY and CDR2 is SVGAGI in the germline V gene. The V gene lost 0 bases and the J gene lost 0 bases, with 9 bases spanning the gap. This CDR3 comprises 16 residues. The CDR3 sequence is CASSYSAGSSYNEQFF. As DNA, the CDR3 is TGTGCCAGCAGTTACTCTGCGGGGAGCTCCTACAATGAGCAGTTCTTC.